This TCR beta chain appears in the sequencing data of a study of T cell responses to AZD1222 COVID-19 vaccine. Turning to the study itself: Pooled together were second doses at about 4 or about 12 weeks.

Using immunoSEQ multiplex PCR, the repertoire was profiled, and TCRdb retains in-frame clones only, with some absent. The sample records 120,000 to 150,000 clones, 90% to 95% being singletons. Germline CDR1 and CDR2: SGHVS and FQNEAQ. CDR3 length equals 16 residues. The V and J ends lost 5 bases and 8 bases, in that order; junction bases with no gene match: 15. This chain links TRBV7-8 with TRBJ1-3, with 7 nucleotides matching TRBD1. The sequenced sample was peripheral blood, obtained on day 0 of AZD1222 vaccination. The sequence was obtained from an adult in good health. The chain's CDR3 is CASSARTDRASHTIYF. In nucleotides, the CDR3 is TGTGCCAGCAGCGCCCGGACCGACAGGGCGAGCCACACCATATATTTT.